The entry below gives a single T cell receptor beta chain sequence along with its context. Its antigen is undetermined. The data are from a study of OX40 agonist ivuxolimab in advanced cancers. Whole-study context: Patients were treated with ivuxolimab, an agonistic anti-OX40 (CD134) antibody.

The CDR3 spans 16 residues. The V segment lost 1 base and the J segment 6 bases; nucleotides outside the gene matches: 9. The germline V gene has CDR1 SGHVS and CDR2 FNYEAQ. Generated by immunoSEQ multiplex PCR, the TCRdb table keeps only in-frame clones and is missing some. This sample has around 64,000 clones, with about four fifths found just once. Baseline was the first blood sampling point, followed by cycle 4 day 1 and cycle 7 day 1. Study-level findings and limits: On average, a greater number of expanded clones characterised CD8+ T cells relative to CD4+.

V gene TRBV7-6 combines with J gene TRBJ2-3; 8 bases line up with TRBD2. The receptor's source is an adult with an advanced solid tumor such as melanoma, head and neck, liver or kidney cancer. The sequencing here drew on CD4+ or CD8+ T cells sorted from blood, taken in a trial of the OX40 agonist ivuxolimab. The CDR3 DNA reads as TGTGCCAGCAGCTTAGTAGCGGGGCCTACCCCGGATACGCAGTATTTT. Translated: CASSLVAGPTPDTQYF.